Listed here are 16 T cell receptor beta chains from one sample, sequenced in a study of T cells in Graves' hyperthyroidism and ophthalmopathy. What was amplified from RNA transcripts were TCR beta CDR3 regions. A set of HTBI primers served as the primers for a first-round RT-PCR of the TCR CDR3. TCRdb re-analysed the multiplex PCR reads in MiXCR, keeping a single row per CDR3 protein. Here the sample spans under 450,000 distinct CDR3 sequences, approximately 15% being singletons. Material: blood. These receptor sequences come from a woman between 18 and 30 years old with Graves' hyperthyroidism.

Many counts were recorded for this clonotype. The chain employs TRBV7-2 and TRBJ1-3; D perhaps matches TRBD1 (6 bases). Trimming took 0 bases from V and 5 from J, leaving 8 bases between them. This CDR3 comprises 14 residues. Per germline, CDR1 SGHTA and CDR2 FQGNSA. CDR3 nucleotide sequence: TGTGCCAGCAGCTTAGCAGGGGGACGAAACACCATATATTTT. As protein: CASSLAGGRNTIYF.

This clonotype was counted many times. CDR3 DNA sequence: TGTGCCAGCAGCCAAGAGGAGGTTCCGGGACAGGTGCTCTACAATGAGCAGTTCTTC. It encodes CASSQEEVPGQVLYNEQFF. The V and J genes are TRBV3-1 and TRBJ2-1; 8 bases line up with TRBD1. Germline assignment: CDR1 LGHDT and CDR2 YNNKEL (reference sequence). Unmatched junction bases numbered 13, after V lost 0 bases and J lost 3 bases. There are 19 residues in the CDR3.

This clonotype has at least ten counts. This chain connects TRBV6-2 or TRBV6-3 to TRBJ2-7; D might be TRBD1 (6 bases). The ends were cut back, 0 bases at V and 0 bases at J, with 12 bases in the middle. Germline V gene sequence: CDR1 MNHEY, CDR2 SVGEGT. The CDR3 has 16 amino acids. CDR3 coding DNA: TGTGCCAGCAGTTACTCTATCGACAGGAGCTCCTACGAGCAGTACTTC. Translation: CASSYSIDRSSYEQYF.

This clonotype showed up many times. This sequence joins TRBV18 and TRBJ2-5; no definite D call. The CDR3 spans 13 residues. The germline V gene encodes CDR1 KGHSH and CDR2 LQKENI. Deletions cut 3 bases from V and 3 bases from J, with 8 bases between. The CDR3 loop is CASSPRTKETQYF. For the CDR3, the DNA is TGTGCCAGCTCACCTCGGACCAAAGAGACCCAGTACTTC.

The V gene is TRBV6-2 or TRBV6-3, the J gene TRBJ2-7; no clear D. The CDR3 is 12 amino acids. Germline V gene lookup returns CDR1 MNHEY and CDR2 SVGEGT. V lost 2 bases to trimming and J lost 5 bases, with 7 bases between them. CDR3 loop: CASSYDTDEQYF. The CDR3 DNA reads TGTGCCAGCAGTTACGACACGGACGAGCAGTACTTC.

The chain uses TRBV24-1 and TRBJ1-1, with D perhaps matching TRBD1 (5 bases). The CDR3 has 17 amino acids. Germline V gene sequence: CDR1 KGHDR, CDR2 SFDVKD. The V end lost 4 bases, the J end lost 0 bases, and 17 bases lay between the germline ends. The CDR3 region is CATSDFRDRGMNTEAFF. The CDR3 nucleotides read TGTGCCACCAGTGACTTTCGGGACCGAGGGATGAACACTGAAGCTTTCTTT.

This clonotype was counted ten times or more. CDR3 residues: CASSLGGSGGNEQFF. In DNA, the CDR3 is TGTGCCAGCAGCTTAGGGGGTTCGGGGGGCAATGAGCAGTTCTTC. This chain uses TRBV7-9 with TRBJ2-1; TRBD2 agrees at 7 bases. The V gene's germline CDR1 is SEHNR and CDR2 FQNEAQ (reference sequence). The CDR3 is 15 amino acids. The V and J ends lost 1 base and 6 bases, in that order; junction bases with no gene match: 6.

This clonotype came up many times. V usage is TRBV20-1 and J usage is TRBJ1-5; 8 nucleotides align to TRBD1. Trimming at V came to 2 bases and at J to 7 bases, leaving 10 bases not matched to a gene. The germline V gene encodes CDR1 DFQATT and CDR2 SNEGSKA (reference sequence). The CDR3 runs to 15 residues. DNA of the CDR3: TGCAGTGCTAGATCAACAGACAGGGGTTTGCAGCCCCAGCATTTT. Its protein is CSARSTDRGLQPQHF.

The rearrangement joins TRBV7-9 to TRBJ1-1; D ambiguous. CDR1 SEHNR and CDR2 FQNEAQ come from the germline V gene (reference sequence). Trimming shortened V by 2 bases and J by 2 bases, and 12 bases separated the two germline ends. The CDR3 runs 15 residues. CDR3 DNA sequence: TGTGCCAGCAGCTTAAGGGAACTCCCCAACACTGAAGCTTTCTTT. This sequence encodes CASSLRELPNTEAFF.

The sample holds many counts of this clonotype. The chain uses TRBV2 and TRBJ1-2, with 7 bases that match TRBD1. CDR1 is SNHLY and CDR2 is FYNNEI in the germline V gene. The CDR3 is made up of 13 amino acids. Trimming took 6 bases from V and 4 from J; bases not matched to a gene: 5. The CDR3 coding sequence is TGTGCCAGCAGGGGGGACAGCCCCTATGGCTACACCTTC. It codes for CASRGDSPYGYTF.

This clonotype was counted ten times or more. V usage is TRBV28 and J usage is TRBJ2-7; 14 bases are shared with TRBD2. The length of the CDR3 is 14 residues. Germline V CDR1 and CDR2: MDHEN, SYDVKM. Trimming removed 4 bases from V and 4 bases from J; junction bases left unmatched: 0. Here the CDR3 reads CASSWTSGGYEQYF. The CDR3 DNA sequence: TGTGCCAGCAGTTGGACTAGCGGGGGGTACGAGCAGTACTTC.

A note on this clonotype: This may be a read error, as it is one base from a much larger clone. The chain couples TRBV20-1 to TRBJ2-7; no definite D call. The CDR3 has 12 amino acids. CDR1 is DFQATT, CDR2 SNEGSKA, per germline (reference sequence). CDR3 in amino acids: CSAPAQSYEQYF. DNA for the CDR3: TGCAGCGCGCCCGCCCAGTCCTACGAGCAGTACTTC.

This clonotype has a handful of counts. CDR3 in amino acids: CASSSGGVPEQFF. In DNA form, the CDR3 reads TGTGCCAGCAGCTCGGGGGGGGTACCCGAGCAGTTCTTC. The chain combines TRBV7-9 with TRBJ2-1; 8 bases match TRBD2. The junction had 6 bases not matched to a gene; V was cut back by 4 bases and J by 10 bases. The CDR3 runs to 13 residues. From germline, CDR1 is SEHNR and CDR2 FQNEAQ (reference sequence).

This clonotype was observed many times. J is TRBJ2-7 and V is TRBV18; 11 bases align to TRBD1. Germline V lookup: CDR1 KGHSH, CDR2 LQKENI. The CDR3 has 16 residues. The ends lost 1 base at V and 6 bases at J; junction bases unmatched: 8. The CDR3 spells CASSPRTGQGGSEQYF. As DNA, the CDR3 is TGTGCCAGCTCACCACGGACGGGACAGGGGGGGTCCGAGCAGTACTTC.

There are many counts of this clonotype. The chain couples TRBV27 to TRBJ1-5; no firm D call. The CDR3 length is 16 residues. The V gene's germline CDR1 is MNHEY and CDR2 SMNVEV (reference sequence). The V and J ends lost 0 bases and 3 bases respectively, with 12 bases between them. CDR3 amino acids: CASSLSGSPSNQPQHF. The CDR3 DNA follows: TGTGCCAGCAGTTTATCCGGCAGCCCTTCCAATCAGCCCCAGCATTTT.

This clonotype was observed at least ten times. Mismatch with germline at one junction end may stem from a read error. This rearrangement joins TRBV12-3 or TRBV12-4 to TRBJ2-1; D is perhaps TRBD2 (5 bases). The CDR3 consists of 14 residues. The CDR3 coding sequence is TGTGCCAGCAGTCTAGCCCCCCGGTACAATGAGCAGTTCTTC. Its protein is CASSLAPRYNEQFF.